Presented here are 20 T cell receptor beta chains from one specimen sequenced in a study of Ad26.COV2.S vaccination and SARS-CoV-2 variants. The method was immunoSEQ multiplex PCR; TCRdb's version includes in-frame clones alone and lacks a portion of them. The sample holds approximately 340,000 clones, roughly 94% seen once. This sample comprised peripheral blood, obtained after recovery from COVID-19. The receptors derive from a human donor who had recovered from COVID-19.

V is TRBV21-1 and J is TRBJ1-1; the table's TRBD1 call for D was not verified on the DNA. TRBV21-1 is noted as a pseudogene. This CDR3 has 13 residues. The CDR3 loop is CASRGGRYAEAFF. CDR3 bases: TGTGCCAGCAGAGGGGGACGTTACGCTGAAGCTTTCTTT.

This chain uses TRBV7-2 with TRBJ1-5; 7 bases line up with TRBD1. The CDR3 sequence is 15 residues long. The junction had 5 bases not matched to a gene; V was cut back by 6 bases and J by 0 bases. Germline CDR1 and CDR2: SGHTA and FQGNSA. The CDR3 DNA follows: TGTGCCAGCAGGGAAACAGGGGTTAGCAATCAGCCCCAGCATTTT. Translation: CASRETGVSNQPQHF.

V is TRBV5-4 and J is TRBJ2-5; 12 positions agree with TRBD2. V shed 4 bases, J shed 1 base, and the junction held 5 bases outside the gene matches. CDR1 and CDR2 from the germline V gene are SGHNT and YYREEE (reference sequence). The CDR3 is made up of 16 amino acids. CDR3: CASSPGLAGPQETQYF. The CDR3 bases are TGTGCCAGCAGCCCCGGACTAGCGGGACCCCAAGAGACCCAGTACTTC.

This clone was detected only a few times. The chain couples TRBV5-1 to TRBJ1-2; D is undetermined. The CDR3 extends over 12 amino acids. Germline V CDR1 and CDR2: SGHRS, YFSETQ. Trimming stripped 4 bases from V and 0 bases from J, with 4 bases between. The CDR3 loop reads CASSSTNYGYTF. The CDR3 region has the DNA TGCGCCAGCAGCAGCACTAACTATGGCTACACCTTC. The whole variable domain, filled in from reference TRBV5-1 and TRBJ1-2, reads KAGVTQTPRYLIKTRGQQVTLSCSPISGHRSVSWYQQTPGQGLQFLFEYFSETQRNKGNFPGRFSGRQFSNSRSEMNVSTLELGDSALYLCASSSTNYGYTFGSGTRLTVV.

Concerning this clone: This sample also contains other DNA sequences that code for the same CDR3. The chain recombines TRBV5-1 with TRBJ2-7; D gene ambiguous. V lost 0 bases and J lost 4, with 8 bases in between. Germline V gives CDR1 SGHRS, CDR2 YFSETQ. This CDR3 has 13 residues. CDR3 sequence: CASSLDGSYEQYF. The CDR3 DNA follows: TGCGCCAGCAGCTTGGACGGCAGTTACGAGCAGTACTTC.

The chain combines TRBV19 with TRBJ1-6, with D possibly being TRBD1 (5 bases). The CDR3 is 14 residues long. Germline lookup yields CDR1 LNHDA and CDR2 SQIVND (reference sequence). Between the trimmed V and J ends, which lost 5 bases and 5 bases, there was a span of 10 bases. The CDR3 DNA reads TGTGCCAGTAGTCCCGGGGGGGATAATTCACCCCTCCACTTT. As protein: CASSPGGDNSPLHF. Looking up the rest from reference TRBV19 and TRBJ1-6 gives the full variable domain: DGGITQSPKYLFRKEGQNVTLSCEQNLNHDAMYWYRQDPGQGLRLIYYSQIVNDFQKGDIAEGYSVSREKKESFPLTVTSAQKNPTAFYLCASSPGGDNSPLHFGNGTRLTVT.

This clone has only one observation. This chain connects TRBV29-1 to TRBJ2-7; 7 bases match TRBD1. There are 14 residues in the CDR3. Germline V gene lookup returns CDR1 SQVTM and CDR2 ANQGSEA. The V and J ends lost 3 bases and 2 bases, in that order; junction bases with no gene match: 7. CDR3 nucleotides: TGCAGCGTTGACACTAGACAGGGTGCCTACGAGCAGTACTTC. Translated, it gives CSVDTRQGAYEQYF.

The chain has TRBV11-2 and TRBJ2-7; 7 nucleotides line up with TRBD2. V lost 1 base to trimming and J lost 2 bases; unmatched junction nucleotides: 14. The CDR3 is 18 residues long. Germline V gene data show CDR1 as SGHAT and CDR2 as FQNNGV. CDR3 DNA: TGTGCCAGCAGCTTAGTTAGCGTTCGGGGGGACGGCACCTACGAGCAGTACTTC. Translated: CASSLVSVRGDGTYEQYF.

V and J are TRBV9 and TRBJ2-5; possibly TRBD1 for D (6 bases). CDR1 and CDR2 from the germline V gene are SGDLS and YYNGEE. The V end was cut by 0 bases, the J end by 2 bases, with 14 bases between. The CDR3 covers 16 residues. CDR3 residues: CASSVGQVVGQETQYF. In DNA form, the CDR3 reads TGTGCCAGCAGCGTAGGACAGGTAGTCGGGCAAGAGACCCAGTACTTC.

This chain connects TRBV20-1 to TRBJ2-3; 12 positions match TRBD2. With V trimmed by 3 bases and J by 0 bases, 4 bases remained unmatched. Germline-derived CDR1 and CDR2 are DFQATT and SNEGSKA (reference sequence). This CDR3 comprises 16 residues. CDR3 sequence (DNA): TGCAGTGCTAGTTTAACTAGCGGGGGGAGCACAGATACGCAGTATTTT. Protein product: CSASLTSGGSTDTQYF.

DNA of the CDR3: TGTGCCAGTAGTATTAGTAGCCCCCCCGGGGAGCTGTTTTTT. Translating gives CASSISSPPGELFF. The chain uses TRBV19 and TRBJ2-2, with no clear D. With 3 bases removed from V and 6 bases from J, the gap between germline ends came to 11 bases. Germline V gives CDR1 LNHDA, CDR2 SQIVND (reference sequence). CDR3 length: 14 amino acids.

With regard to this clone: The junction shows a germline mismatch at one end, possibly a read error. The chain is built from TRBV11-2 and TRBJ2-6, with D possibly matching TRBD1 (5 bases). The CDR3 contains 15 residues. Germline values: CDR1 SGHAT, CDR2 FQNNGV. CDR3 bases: TGTGCCAGCACCTTACAGGCTGGTGGGGCCAACGTCCTGACTTTC. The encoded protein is CASTLQAGGANVLTF. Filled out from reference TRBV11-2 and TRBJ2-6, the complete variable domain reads EAGVAQSPRYKIIEKRQSVAFWCNPISGHATLYWYQQILGQGPKLLIQFQNNGVVDDSQLPKDRFSAERLKGVDSTLKIQPAKLEDSAVYLCASTLQAGGANVLTFGAGSRLTVL.

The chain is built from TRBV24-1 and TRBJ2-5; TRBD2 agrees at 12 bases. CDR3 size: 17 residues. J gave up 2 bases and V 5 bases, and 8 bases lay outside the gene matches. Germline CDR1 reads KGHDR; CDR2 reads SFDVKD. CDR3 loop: CATSAPTSGGLQETQYF. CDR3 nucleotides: TGTGCCACCAGTGCCCCGACTAGCGGGGGCCTTCAAGAGACCCAGTACTTC.

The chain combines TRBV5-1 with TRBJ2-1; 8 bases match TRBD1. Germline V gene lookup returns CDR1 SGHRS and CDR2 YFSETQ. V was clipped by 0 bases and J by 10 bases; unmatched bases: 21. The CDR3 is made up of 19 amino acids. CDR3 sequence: CASSLVRVRDRVTGGEQFF. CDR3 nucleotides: TGCGCCAGCAGCTTGGTTAGGGTCCGGGACCGCGTTACAGGGGGAGAGCAGTTCTTC.

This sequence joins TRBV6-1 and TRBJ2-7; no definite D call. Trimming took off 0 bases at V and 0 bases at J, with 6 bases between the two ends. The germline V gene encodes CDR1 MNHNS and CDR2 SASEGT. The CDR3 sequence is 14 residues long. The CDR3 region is CASSEATPSYEQYF. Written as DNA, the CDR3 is TGTGCCAGCAGTGAAGCCACACCCTCCTACGAGCAGTACTTC.

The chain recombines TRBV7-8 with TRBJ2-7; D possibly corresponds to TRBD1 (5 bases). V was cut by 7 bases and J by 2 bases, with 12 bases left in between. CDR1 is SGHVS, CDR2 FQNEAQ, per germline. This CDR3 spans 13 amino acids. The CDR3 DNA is TGTGCCAGCAACAACAGGCGGACCTACGAGCAGTACTTC. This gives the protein CASNNRRTYEQYF.

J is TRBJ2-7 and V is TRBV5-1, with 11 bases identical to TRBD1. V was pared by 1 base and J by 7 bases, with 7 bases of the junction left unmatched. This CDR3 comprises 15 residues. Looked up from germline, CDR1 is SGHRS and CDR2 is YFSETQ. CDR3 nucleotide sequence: TGCGCCAGCAGCTTGTACCTGGACAGGGGGCAGGAGCAGTACTTC. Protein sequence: CASSLYLDRGQEQYF.

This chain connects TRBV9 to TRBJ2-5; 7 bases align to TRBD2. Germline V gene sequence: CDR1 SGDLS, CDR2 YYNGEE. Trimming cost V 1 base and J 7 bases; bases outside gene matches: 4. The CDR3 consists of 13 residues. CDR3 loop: CASSVFREGTQYF. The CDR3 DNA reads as TGTGCCAGCAGCGTATTCAGGGAGGGGACCCAGTACTTC.

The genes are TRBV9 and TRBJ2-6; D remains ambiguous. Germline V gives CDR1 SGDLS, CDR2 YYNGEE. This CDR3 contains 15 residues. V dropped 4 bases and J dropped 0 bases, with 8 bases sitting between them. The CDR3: CASSPQSSGANVLTF. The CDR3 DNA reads TGTGCCAGCAGCCCACAAAGCTCTGGGGCCAACGTCCTGACTTTC.

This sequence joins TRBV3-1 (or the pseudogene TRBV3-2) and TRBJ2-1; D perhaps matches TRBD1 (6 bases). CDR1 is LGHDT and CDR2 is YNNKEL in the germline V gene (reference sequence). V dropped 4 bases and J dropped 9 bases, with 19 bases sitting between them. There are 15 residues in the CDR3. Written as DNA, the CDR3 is TGTGCCAGCAGCCTTGGGAAAGGGGGATGGGGTGAGCAGTTCTTC. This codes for CASSLGKGGWGEQFF.